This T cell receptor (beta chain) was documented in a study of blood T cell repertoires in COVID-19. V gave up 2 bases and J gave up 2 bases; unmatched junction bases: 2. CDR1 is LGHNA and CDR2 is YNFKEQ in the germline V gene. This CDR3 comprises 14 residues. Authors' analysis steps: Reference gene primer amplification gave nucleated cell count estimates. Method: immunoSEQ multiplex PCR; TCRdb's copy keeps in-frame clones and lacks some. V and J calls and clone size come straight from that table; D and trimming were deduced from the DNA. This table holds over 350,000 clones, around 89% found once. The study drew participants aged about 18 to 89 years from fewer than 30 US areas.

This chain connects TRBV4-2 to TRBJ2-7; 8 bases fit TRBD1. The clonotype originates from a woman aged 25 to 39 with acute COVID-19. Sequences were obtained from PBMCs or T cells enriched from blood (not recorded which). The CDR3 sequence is CASSQRQGTYEQYF. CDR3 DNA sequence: TGTGCCAGCAGCCAAAGACAGGGGACCTACGAGCAGTACTTC.